This record covers a single T cell receptor (beta chain). Profiled with immunoSEQ multiplex PCR; TCRdb holds only in-frame clones, not every one. The data show about 190,000 clones, more than 60% seen once. This specimen belongs to a study of blood T cell repertoires in COVID-19. At the level of the study: Specimens from acute and convalescent COVID-19 originated in the United States, Italy and Spain. Sources were T cells, B-cell-depleted T cells, or PBMCs; the material itself was cDNA or gDNA.

The material sequenced was peripheral blood. The sequence was collected from a woman in her fifties or sixties with acute or convalescent COVID-19.

Here the CDR3 DNA reads TGTGCCAGCAGTTTATCGCAGGGCGCATTGAGCAATCAGCCCCAGCATTTT. Translation: CASSLSQGALSNQPQHF. The chain carries TRBV27 and TRBJ1-5; D may be TRBD1 (5 bases). V was pared by 0 bases and J by 1 base, with 13 bases between. The CDR3 has 17 residues. Germline assignment: CDR1 MNHEY and CDR2 SMNVEV (reference sequence).